This T cell receptor (beta chain) originates from a study of cytomegalovirus exposure and HLA in healthy donors. General study findings and limits: One variant, a missense change in DCLRE1C, was linked in a later analysis to TCR beta V- and J-gene trimming.

The germline V gene has CDR1 MNHEY and CDR2 SMNVEV (reference sequence). This CDR3 has 14 residues. With 2 bases removed from V and 4 bases from J, the gap between germline ends came to 11 bases. The PCR contained 60 Vbeta and 13 Jbeta primers. Clones were sequenced by immunoSEQ multiplex PCR, and TCRdb holds only the in-frame ones, with some missing. The sample has around 150,000 clones, 60% to 75% seen once; the top ten hold over 1.5%. Concerning this clone: Its target is not known.

The sample taken for sequencing was PBMCs. The chain carries TRBV27 and TRBJ1-2; D is unclear. The source of this sequence is a human donor in good health. The CDR3 DNA is TGTGCCAGCAGTTTAGTAGCAGAGGGCTATGGCTACACCTTC. It codes for CASSLVAEGYGYTF.